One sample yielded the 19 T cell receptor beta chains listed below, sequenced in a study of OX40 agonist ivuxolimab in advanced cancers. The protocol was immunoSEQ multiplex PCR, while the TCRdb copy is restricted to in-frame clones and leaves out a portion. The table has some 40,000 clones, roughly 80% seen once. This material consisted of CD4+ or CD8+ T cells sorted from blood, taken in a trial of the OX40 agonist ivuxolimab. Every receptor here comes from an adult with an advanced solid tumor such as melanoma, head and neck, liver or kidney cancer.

The CDR3: CASSTGTLSGANVLTF. In nucleotides, the CDR3 is TGTGCCAGTAGTACAGGCACACTCTCTGGGGCCAACGTCCTGACTTTC. The gene calls are TRBV19 and TRBJ2-6; no clear D gene. Germline CDR1 and CDR2: LNHDA and SQIVND (reference sequence). CDR3 length: 16 residues. Trimming stripped 4 bases from V and 0 bases from J, with 10 bases between.

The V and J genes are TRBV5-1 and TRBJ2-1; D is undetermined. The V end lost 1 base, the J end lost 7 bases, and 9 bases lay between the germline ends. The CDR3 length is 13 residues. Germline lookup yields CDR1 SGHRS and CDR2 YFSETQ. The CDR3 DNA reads TGCGCCAGCAGCTTGAGTGCGGTGAATGAGCAGTTCTTC. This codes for CASSLSAVNEQFF.

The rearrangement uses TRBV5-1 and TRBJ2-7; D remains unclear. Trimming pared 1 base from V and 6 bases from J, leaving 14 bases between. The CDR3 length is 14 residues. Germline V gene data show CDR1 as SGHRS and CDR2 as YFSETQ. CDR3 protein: CASSLNALTGEQYF. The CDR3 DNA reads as TGCGCCAGCAGCTTGAACGCACTCACGGGCGAGCAGTACTTC.

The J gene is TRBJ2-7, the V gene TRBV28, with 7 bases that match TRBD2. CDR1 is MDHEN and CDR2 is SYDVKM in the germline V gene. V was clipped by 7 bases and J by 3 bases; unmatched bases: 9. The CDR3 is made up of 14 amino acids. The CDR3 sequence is CASNPGTTFYEQYF. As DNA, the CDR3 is TGTGCCAGCAACCCCGGGACTACGTTCTACGAGCAGTACTTC. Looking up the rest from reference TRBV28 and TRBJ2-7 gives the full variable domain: DVKVTQSSRYLVKRTGEKVFLECVQDMDHENMFWYRQDPGLGLRLIYFSYDVKMKEKGDIPEGYSVSREKKERFSLILESASTNQTSMYLCASNPGTTFYEQYFGPGTRLTVT.

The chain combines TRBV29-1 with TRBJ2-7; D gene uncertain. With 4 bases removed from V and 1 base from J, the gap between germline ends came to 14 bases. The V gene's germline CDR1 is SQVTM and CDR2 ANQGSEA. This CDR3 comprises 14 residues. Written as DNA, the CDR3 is TGCAGCGTTGCGGAACGGGTATCTTCCTACGAGCAGTACTTC. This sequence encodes CSVAERVSSYEQYF.

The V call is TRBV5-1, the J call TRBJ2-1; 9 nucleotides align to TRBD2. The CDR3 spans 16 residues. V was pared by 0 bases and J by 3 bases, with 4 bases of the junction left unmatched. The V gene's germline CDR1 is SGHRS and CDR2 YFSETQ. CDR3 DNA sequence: TGCGCCAGCAGCTTGGGTAGCGGGAGAGGCTACAATGAGCAGTTCTTC. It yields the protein CASSLGSGRGYNEQFF.

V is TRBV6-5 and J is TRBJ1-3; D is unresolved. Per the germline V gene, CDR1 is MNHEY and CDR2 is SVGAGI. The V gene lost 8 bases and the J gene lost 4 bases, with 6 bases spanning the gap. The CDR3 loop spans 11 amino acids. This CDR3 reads CASAIGNTIYF. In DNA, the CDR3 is TGTGCCAGCGCTATAGGAAACACCATATATTTT.

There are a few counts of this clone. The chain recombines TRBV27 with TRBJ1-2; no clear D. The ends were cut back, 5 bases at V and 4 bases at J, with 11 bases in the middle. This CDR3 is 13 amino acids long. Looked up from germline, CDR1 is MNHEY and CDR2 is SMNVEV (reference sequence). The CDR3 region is CASSTRSGYGYTF. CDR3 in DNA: TGTGCCAGCAGTACCAGGTCAGGCTATGGCTACACCTTC.

The CDR3 DNA reads TGTGCCAGCAGTGAACTCAGGGTTTCCGAGCAGTACTTC. This gives the protein CASSELRVSEQYF. V is TRBV6-1 and J is TRBJ2-7, with D tentatively TRBD1 (5 bases). Germline CDR1 MNHNS, CDR2 SASEGT. This CDR3 spans 13 amino acids. Trimming shortened V by 2 bases and J by 6 bases, and 11 bases separated the two germline ends.

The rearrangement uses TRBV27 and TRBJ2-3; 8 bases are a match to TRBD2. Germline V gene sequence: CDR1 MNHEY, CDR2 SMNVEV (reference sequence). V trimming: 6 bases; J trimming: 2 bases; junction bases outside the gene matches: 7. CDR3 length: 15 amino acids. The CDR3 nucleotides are TGTGCCAGCAGCCCACTAGCGGCCGACACAGATACGCAGTATTTT. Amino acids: CASSPLAADTDTQYF.

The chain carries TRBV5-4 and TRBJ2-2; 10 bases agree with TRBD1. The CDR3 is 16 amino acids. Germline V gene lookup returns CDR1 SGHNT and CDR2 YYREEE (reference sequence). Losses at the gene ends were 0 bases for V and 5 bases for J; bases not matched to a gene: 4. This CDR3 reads CASSLGGTGATGELFF. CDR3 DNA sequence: TGTGCCAGCAGCTTGGGAGGGACAGGGGCGACCGGGGAGCTGTTTTTT.

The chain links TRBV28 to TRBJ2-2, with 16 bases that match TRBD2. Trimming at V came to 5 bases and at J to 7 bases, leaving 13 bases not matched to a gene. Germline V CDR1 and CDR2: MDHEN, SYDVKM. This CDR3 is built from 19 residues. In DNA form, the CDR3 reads TGTGCCAGCAGTAGCGCCGGGACTAGCGGGAGGGGCTTGGGCGGGGAGCTGTTTTTT. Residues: CASSSAGTSGRGLGGELFF.

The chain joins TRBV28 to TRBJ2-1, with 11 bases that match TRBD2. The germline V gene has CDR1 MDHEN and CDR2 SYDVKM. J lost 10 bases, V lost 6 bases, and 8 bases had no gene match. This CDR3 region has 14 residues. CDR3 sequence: CASRPGLAANEQFF. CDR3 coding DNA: TGTGCCAGCAGACCGGGACTAGCGGCCAACGAGCAGTTCTTC.

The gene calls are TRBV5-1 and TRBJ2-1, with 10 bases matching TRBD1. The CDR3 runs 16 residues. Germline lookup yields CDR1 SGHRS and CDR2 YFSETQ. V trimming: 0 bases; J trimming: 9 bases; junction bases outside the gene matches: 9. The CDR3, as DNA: TGCGCCAGCAGCTTGGCCGGCGACAGGGGGCGAGGTGAGCAGTTCTTC. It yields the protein CASSLAGDRGRGEQFF.

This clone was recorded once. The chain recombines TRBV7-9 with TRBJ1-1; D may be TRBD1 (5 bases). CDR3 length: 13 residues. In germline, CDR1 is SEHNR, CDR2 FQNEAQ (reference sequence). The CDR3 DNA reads TGTGCAGGGGATTTATACCCGAAAACTGAAGCTTTCTTT. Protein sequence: CAGDLYPKTEAFF. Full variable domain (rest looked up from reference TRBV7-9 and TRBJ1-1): DTGVSQNPRHKITKRGQNVTFRCDPISEHNRLYWYRQTLGQGPEFLTYFQNEAQLEKSRLLSDRFSAERPKGSFSTLEIQRTEQGDSAMYLCAGDLYPKTEAFFGQGTRLTVV.

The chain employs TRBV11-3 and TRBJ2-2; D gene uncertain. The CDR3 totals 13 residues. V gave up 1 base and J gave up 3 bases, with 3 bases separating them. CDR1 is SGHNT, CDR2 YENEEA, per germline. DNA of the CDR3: TGTGCCAGCAGCTTAGGTGACACCGGGGAGCTGTTTTTT. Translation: CASSLGDTGELFF.

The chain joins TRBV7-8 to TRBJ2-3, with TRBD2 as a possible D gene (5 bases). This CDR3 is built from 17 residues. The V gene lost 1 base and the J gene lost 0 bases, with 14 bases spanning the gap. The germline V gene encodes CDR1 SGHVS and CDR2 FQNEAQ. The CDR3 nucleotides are TGTGCCAGCAGCTTAGTGTGGAGGCGGATTAGCACAGATACGCAGTATTTT. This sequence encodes CASSLVWRRISTDTQYF.

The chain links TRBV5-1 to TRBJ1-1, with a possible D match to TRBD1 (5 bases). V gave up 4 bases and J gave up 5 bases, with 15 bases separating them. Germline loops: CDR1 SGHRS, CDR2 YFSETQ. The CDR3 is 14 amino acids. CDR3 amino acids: CASSPYGGETEAFF. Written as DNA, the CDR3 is TGCGCCAGCAGCCCCTATGGGGGAGAGACTGAAGCTTTCTTT. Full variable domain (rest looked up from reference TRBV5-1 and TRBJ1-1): KAGVTQTPRYLIKTRGQQVTLSCSPISGHRSVSWYQQTPGQGLQFLFEYFSETQRNKGNFPGRFSGRQFSNSRSEMNVSTLELGDSALYLCASSPYGGETEAFFGQGTRLTVV.

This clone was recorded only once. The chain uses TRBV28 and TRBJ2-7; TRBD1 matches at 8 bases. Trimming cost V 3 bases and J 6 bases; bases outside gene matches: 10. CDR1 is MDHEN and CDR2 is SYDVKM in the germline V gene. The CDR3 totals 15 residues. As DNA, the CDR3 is TGTGCCAGCAGTTTGTGGGGCCAGGGGGCACTCGAGCAGTACTTC. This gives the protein CASSLWGQGALEQYF.